The present TCR beta chain was sequenced within a study of blood T cell repertoires in COVID-19. Overall study: From the United States, Italy and Spain came samples of acute and convalescent COVID-19. T cells, B-cell-depleted T cells, or PBMCs provided the cDNA or gDNA that served as material.

J lost 5 bases, V lost 5 bases, and 6 bases had no gene match. This CDR3 is 14 amino acids long. Germline CDR1 MDHEN, CDR2 SYDVKM. Per the authors' pipeline: Estimated nucleated cell counts came from reference gene primer amplification. Measured with immunoSEQ multiplex PCR; TCRdb has only the in-frame clones, and not every one. The V and J calls and clone size were taken over from that table, and D and trimming were inferred from the DNA. The sample gives under 20,000 clones, about 87% of which show up once; approximately 3.4% is in the top ten. The chain combines TRBV28 with TRBJ2-7; 10 bases are shared with TRBD1. Sequenced: peripheral blood. The sequence was obtained from a human donor in a cohort sampled during active COVID-19. The CDR3 DNA reads as TGTGCCAGCAGTGCTCCCGGGACAGGGGACGAGCAGTACTTC. It specifies CASSAPGTGDEQYF.